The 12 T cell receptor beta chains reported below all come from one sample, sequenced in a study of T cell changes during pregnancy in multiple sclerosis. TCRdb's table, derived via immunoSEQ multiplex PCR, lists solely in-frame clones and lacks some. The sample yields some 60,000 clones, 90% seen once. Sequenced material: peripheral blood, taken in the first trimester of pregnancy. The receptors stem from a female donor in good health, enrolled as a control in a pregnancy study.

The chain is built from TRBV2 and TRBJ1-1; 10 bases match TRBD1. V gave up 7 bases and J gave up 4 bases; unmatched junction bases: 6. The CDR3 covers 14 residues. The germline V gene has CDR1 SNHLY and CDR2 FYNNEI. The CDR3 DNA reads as TGTGCCAGCATACATCGGACAGGGGGCACTGAAGCTTTCTTT. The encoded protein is CASIHRTGGTEAFF.

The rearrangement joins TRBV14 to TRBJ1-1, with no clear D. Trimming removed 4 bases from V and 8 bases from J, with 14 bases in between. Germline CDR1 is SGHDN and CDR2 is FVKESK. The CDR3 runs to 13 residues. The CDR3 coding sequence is TGTGCCAGCAGCCTCATGGCCGGGTGGGAAGCTTTCTTT. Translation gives CASSLMAGWEAFF.

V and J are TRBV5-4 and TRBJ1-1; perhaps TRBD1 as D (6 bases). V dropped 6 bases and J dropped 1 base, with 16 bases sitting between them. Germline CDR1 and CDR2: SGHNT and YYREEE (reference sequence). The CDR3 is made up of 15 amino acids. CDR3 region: CASTLVRGGNTEAFF. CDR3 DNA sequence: TGTGCCAGCACGCTCGTAAGGGGGGGGAACACTGAAGCTTTCTTT.

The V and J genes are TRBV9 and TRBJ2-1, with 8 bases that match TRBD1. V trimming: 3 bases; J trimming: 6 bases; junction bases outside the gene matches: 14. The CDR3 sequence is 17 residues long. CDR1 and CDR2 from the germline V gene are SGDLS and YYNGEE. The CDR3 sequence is CASSGRLGTQGANEQFF. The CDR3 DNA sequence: TGTGCCAGCAGCGGACGTTTAGGCACGCAGGGGGCCAATGAGCAGTTCTTC.

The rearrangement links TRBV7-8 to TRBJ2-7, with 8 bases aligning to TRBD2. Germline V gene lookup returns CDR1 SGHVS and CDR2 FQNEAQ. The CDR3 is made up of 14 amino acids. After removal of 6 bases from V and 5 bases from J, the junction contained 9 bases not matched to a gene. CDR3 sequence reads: CASSLSGSRNEQYF. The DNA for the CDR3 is TGTGCCAGCAGTTTAAGCGGGAGCCGTAACGAGCAGTACTTC.

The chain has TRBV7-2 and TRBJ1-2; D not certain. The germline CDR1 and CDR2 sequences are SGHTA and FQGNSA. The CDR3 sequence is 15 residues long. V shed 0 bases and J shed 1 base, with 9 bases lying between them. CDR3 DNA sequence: TGTGCCAGCAGCTTAGCATTACATGTTAACTATGGCTACACCTTC. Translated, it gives CASSLALHVNYGYTF.

CDR3 coding DNA: TGTGCCAGCAGCCGAGACGCACAGGATAACTATGGCTACACCTTC. Its protein product is CASSRDAQDNYGYTF. This chain joins TRBV11-1 and TRBJ1-2; D might be TRBD1 (5 bases). Trimming stripped 5 bases from V and 1 base from J, with 14 bases between. Looked up from germline, CDR1 is SGHAT and CDR2 is FQDESV (reference sequence). This CDR3 spans 15 amino acids.

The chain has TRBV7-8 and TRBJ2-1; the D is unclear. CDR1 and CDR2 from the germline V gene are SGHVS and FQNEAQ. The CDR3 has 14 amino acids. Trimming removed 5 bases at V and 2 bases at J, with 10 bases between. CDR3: CASSPRLTYNEQFF. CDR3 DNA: TGTGCCAGCAGCCCTAGACTTACCTACAATGAGCAGTTCTTC. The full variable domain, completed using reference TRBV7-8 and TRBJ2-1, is GAGVSQSPRYKVAKRGQDVALRCDPISGHVSLFWYQQALGQGPEFLTYFQNEAQLDKSGLPSDRFFAERPEGSVSTLKIQRTQQEDSAVYLCASSPRLTYNEQFFGPGTRLTVL.

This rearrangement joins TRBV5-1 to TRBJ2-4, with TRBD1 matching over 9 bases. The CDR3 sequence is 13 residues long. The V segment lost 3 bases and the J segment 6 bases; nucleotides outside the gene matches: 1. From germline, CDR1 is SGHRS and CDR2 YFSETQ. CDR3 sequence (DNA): TGCGCCAGCAGCTGGGGACAGGGAAACATTCAGTACTTC. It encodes CASSWGQGNIQYF.

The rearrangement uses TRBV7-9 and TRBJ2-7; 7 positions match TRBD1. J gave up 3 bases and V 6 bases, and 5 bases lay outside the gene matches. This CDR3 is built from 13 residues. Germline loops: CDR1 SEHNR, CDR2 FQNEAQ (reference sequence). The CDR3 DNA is TGTGCCAGCAGGGGACAGAGTTACTACGAGCAGTACTTC. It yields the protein CASRGQSYYEQYF.

The CDR3 nucleotides read TGTGCCAGCAGTTATGATCATCAGGGAACCTACGAGCAGTACTTC. Its translation: CASSYDHQGTYEQYF. The chain uses TRBV6-5 and TRBJ2-7; weak D call: TRBD1 (5 bases). CDR1 MNHEY and CDR2 SVGAGI come from the germline V gene. The CDR3 loop spans 15 amino acids. The V end was cut by 3 bases, the J end by 2 bases, with 14 bases between.

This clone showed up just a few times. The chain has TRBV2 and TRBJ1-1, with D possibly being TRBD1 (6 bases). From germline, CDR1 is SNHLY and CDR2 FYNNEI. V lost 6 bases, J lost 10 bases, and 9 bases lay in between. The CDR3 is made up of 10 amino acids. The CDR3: CASRGTSAFF. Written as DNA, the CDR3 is TGTGCCAGCAGGGGGACATCAGCTTTCTTT.